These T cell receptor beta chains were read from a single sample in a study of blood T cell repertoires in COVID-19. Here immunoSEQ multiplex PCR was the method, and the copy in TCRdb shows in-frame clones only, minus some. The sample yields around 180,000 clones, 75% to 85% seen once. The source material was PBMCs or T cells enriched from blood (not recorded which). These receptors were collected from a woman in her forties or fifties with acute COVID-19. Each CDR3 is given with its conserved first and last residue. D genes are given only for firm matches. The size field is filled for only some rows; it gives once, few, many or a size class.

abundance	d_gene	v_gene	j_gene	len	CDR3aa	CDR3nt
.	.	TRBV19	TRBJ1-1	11	CASSDRFGAFF	TGTGCCAGTAGCGACAGGTTTGGAGCTTTCTTT
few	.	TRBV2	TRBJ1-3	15	CASSTSTGSGNTIYF	TGTGCCAGCAGCACTTCGACAGGATCTGGAAACACCATATATTTT
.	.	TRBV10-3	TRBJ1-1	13	CAIRQNMNTEAFF	TGTGCCATCAGACAGAACATGAACACTGAAGCTTTCTTT
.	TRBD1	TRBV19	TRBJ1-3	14	CASSRSQGRNTIYF	TGTGCCAGTAGTAGATCACAGGGGCGGAACACCATATATTTT
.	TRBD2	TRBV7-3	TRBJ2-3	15	CASSDRLAGADTQYF	TGTGCCAGCAGCGATCGACTAGCGGGGGCAGATACGCAGTATTTT
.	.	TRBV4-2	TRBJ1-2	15	CASTENTGGVLGYTF	TGTGCCAGCACCGAAAACACGGGCGGGGTTTTAGGCTACACCTTC
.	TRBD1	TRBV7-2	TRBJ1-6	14	CASSRGQPNSPLHF	TGTGCCAGCAGCCGGGGACAGCCAAATTCACCCCTCCACTTT
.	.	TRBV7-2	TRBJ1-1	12	CASSLTGTEAFF	TGTGCCAGCAGCTTAACGGGGACTGAAGCTTTCTTT
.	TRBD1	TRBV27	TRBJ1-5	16	CASSFPHRGTNQPQHF	TGTGCCAGCAGTTTCCCACACAGGGGGACCAATCAGCCCCAGCATTTT
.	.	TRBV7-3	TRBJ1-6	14	CASSTGQPNSPLHF	TGTGCCAGCAGCACCGGACAGCCTAATTCACCCCTCCACTTT
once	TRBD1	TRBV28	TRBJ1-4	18	CTSSRTGTGSGVDEKLFF	TGTACCAGCAGCCGAACCGGGACAGGGTCGGGGGTAGATGAAAAACTGTTTTTT
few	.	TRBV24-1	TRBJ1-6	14	CATSTGTANSPLHF	TGTGCCACCAGTACCGGGACTGCTAATTCACCCCTCCACTTT
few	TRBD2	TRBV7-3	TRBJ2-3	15	CASSRGRTSGDTQYF	TGTGCCAGCAGCCGAGGAAGGACTAGTGGAGATACGCAGTATTTT
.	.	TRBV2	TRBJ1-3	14	CASFQGFSGNTIYF	TGTGCCAGCTTTCAGGGATTCTCTGGAAACACCATATATTTT
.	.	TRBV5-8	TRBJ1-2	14	CASSMGQLIYGYTF	TGTGCCAGCAGCATGGGACAACTGATCTATGGCTACACCTTC
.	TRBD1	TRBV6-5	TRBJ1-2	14	CASNSLGQGSGYTF	TGTGCCAGCAACTCCCTAGGACAGGGGAGTGGCTACACCTTC
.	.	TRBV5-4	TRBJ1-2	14	CASSQAGARGGYTF	TGTGCCAGCAGTCAAGCCGGGGCGCGGGGTGGCTACACCTTC
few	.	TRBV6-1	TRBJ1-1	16	CASSESYRRGGTEAFF	TGTGCCAGCAGTGAAAGTTATAGAAGGGGGGGCACTGAAGCTTTCTTT
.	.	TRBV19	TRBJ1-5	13	CASSMGGSQPQHF	TGTGCCAGTAGTATGGGGGGTAGTCAGCCCCAGCATTTT
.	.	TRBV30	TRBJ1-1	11	CAWSVLAEAFF	TGTGCCTGGAGTGTACTCGCTGAAGCTTTCTTT
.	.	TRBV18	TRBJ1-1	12	CASSQANTEAFF	TGTGCCAGCTCACAAGCGAACACTGAAGCTTTCTTT
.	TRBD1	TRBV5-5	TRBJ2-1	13	CASSLGQGGEQFF	TGTGCCAGCAGCTTGGGACAGGGTGGTGAGCAGTTCTTC
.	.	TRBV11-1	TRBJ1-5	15	CASSLDGVRGQPQHF	TGTGCCAGCAGCTTAGATGGCGTGAGGGGGCAGCCCCAGCATTTT
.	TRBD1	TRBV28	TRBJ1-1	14	CASGTGGAGTEAFF	TGTGCCAGTGGTACAGGGGGGGCGGGTACTGAAGCTTTCTTT